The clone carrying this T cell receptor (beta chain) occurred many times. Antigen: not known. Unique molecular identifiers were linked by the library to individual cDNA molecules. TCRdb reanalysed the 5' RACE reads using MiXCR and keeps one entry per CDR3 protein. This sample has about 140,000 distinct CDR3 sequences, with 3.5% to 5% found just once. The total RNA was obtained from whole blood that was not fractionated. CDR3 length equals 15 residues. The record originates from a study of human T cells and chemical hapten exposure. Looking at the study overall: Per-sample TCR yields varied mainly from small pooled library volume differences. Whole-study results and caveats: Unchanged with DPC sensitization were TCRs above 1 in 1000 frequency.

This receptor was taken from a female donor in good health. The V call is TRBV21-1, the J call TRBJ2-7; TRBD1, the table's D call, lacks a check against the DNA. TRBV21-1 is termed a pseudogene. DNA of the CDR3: TGTGCCAGCACGCCGGGGAAGCGGAGCTACTACGAGCAGTACTTC. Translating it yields CASTPGKRSYYEQYF.